What follows are 18 T cell receptor beta chains derived from one specimen sequenced in a study of molecular identifiers for immune sequencing clone quantification. One entry per CDR3 protein results from TCRdb running MiXCR on the PCR reads. Among tens of thousands of distinct CDR3 sequences listed, roughly 18% were seen once. Input material: naive CD8+ T cells from blood, with Jurkat cell RNA spiked in. Subset given: FACS-sorted CD8+CD4-CCR7+CD45RA+ naive T cells. These TCRs come from a human donor in good health. Some libraries in this study had Jurkat cell RNA spiked in.

This clonotype occurred a few times. This rearrangement joins TRBV11-2 to TRBJ2-2; TRBD1 matches at 7 bases. Germline loops: CDR1 SGHAT, CDR2 FQNNGV. The CDR3 covers 14 residues. The V and J ends lost 4 bases and 4 bases, in that order; junction bases with no gene match: 3. For the CDR3, the DNA is TGTGCCAGCAGCTCAGAGGGGGCCACCGGGGAGCTGTTTTTT. It is translated as CASSSEGATGELFF.

This clonotype was found many times. This chain connects TRBV7-9 to TRBJ1-5; D call uncertain. V was clipped by 5 bases and J by 2 bases, with 10 bases between them. This CDR3 comprises 14 residues. The V gene's germline CDR1 is SEHNR and CDR2 FQNEAQ (reference sequence). DNA of the CDR3: TGTGCCAGCAGCCGAGGAGACCGCAATCAGCCCCAGCATTTT. Its translation is CASSRGDRNQPQHF.

CDR3 DNA sequence: TGTGCCAGCAGTTACGGGACAGGGACCCCAGATACGCAGTATTTT. This codes for CASSYGTGTPDTQYF. V usage is TRBV6-5 and J usage is TRBJ2-3, with 9 bases matching TRBD1. CDR1 and CDR2 from the germline V gene are MNHEY and SVGAGI. V was pared by 2 bases and J by 4 bases, with 4 bases of the junction left unmatched. This CDR3 spans 15 amino acids.

This clonotype has a count of ten or more. The chain couples TRBV12-3 or TRBV12-4 to TRBJ2-7, with TRBD1 as a possible D gene (6 bases). The CDR3 runs to 13 residues. Trimming took off 7 bases at V and 3 bases at J, with 13 bases between the two ends. CDR3 amino acids: CASNRDGYYEQYF. CDR3 sequence (DNA): TGTGCCAGCAACAGGGACGGCTACTACGAGCAGTACTTC.

The table lists this clonotype with many counts. The rearrangement joins TRBV11-2 to TRBJ2-5, with a weak D call TRBD2 (5 bases). From germline, CDR1 is SGHAT and CDR2 FQNNGV. CDR3 length equals 13 residues. Deletions cut 7 bases from V and 5 bases from J, with 14 bases between. CDR3 region: CASTPRDWETQYF. Here the CDR3 DNA reads TGTGCCAGCACCCCTCGGGATTGGGAGACCCAGTACTTC. The complete variable domain, with remaining parts taken from reference TRBV11-2 and TRBJ2-5, reads EAGVAQSPRYKIIEKRQSVAFWCNPISGHATLYWYQQILGQGPKLLIQFQNNGVVDDSQLPKDRFSAERLKGVDSTLKIQPAKLEDSAVYLCASTPRDWETQYFGPGTRLLVL.

This clonotype showed up many times. This chain uses TRBV28 with TRBJ2-7; D ambiguous. CDR3 length: 11 residues. Per the germline V gene, CDR1 is MDHEN and CDR2 is SYDVKM. V gave up 6 bases and J gave up 3 bases, with 6 bases separating them. Here the CDR3 DNA reads TGTGCCAGCAGCGATCTCTACGAGCAGTACTTC. It translates to CASSDLYEQYF.

In this sample, this clonotype turned up once. The genes are TRBV4-2 and TRBJ2-2; D remains ambiguous. The CDR3 spans 14 residues. CDR1 and CDR2 from the germline V gene are LGHNA and YNFKEQ. Trimming removed 2 bases at V and 0 bases at J, with 4 bases between. The CDR3 bases are TGTGCCAGCAGCCAAAGACCGAACACCGGGGAGCTGTTTTTT. Translation gives CASSQRPNTGELFF.

In its sample, this clonotype was seen many times. The chain recombines TRBV4-3 with TRBJ2-7; D possibly corresponds to TRBD2 (5 bases). V dropped 0 bases and J dropped 7 bases, with 10 bases sitting between them. Germline values: CDR1 LGHNA, CDR2 YSLEER. The CDR3 extends over 13 amino acids. The CDR3 is CASSQEGPGEQYF. The CDR3 DNA is TGCGCCAGCAGCCAAGAAGGGCCGGGAGAGCAGTACTTC.

Remarks on this clonotype: This likely comes from a read error, as the CDR3 has no conserved phenylalanine or tryptophan at its end. The chain is built from TRBV20-1 and TRBJ1-2; 7 bases map to TRBD1. J gave up 7 bases and V 5 bases, and 10 bases lay outside the gene matches. This CDR3 contains 13 residues. Looked up from germline, CDR1 is DFQATT and CDR2 is SNEGSKA (reference sequence). CDR3 DNA sequence: TGCAGTGCTTTTCCCCGGGACAGCCGTGGCTACACCGTC. This gives the protein CSAFPRDSRGYTV.

The sample holds many counts of this clonotype. The chain combines TRBV9 with TRBJ1-1; TRBD1 matches 8 bases. Germline CDR1 and CDR2: SGDLS and YYNGEE. V shed 4 bases and J 3 bases; nucleotides not matched to a gene: 11. CDR3 length: 16 amino acids. Written as DNA, the CDR3 is TGTGCCAGCAGCCCTCCTCACCAGGGGGCGCACACTGAAGCTTTCTTT. Its protein product is CASSPPHQGAHTEAFF.

This clonotype is labeled medium-sized. The rearrangement links TRBV7-6 to TRBJ2-3; the match to TRBD2 covers 7 bases. V dropped 1 base and J dropped 6; count of bases not matched to a gene: 7. The CDR3 consists of 15 residues. Germline-derived CDR1 and CDR2 are SGHVS and FNYEAQ. CDR3 coding DNA: TGTGCCAGCAGCTTAGGTGGCGGGAGATCTGATACGCAGTATTTT. This codes for CASSLGGGRSDTQYF.

The chain links TRBV6-2 or TRBV6-3 to TRBJ2-7; no clear D gene. V was clipped by 4 bases and J by 4 bases, with 8 bases between them. This CDR3 contains 12 residues. Germline CDR1 is MNHEY and CDR2 is SVGEGT. CDR3 sequence reads: CASSFPLYEQYF. CDR3 sequence (DNA): TGTGCCAGCAGTTTTCCCCTTTACGAGCAGTACTTC.

The gene calls are TRBV4-2 and TRBJ2-7, with TRBD2 identical over 11 bases. V shed 0 bases, J shed 4 bases, and the junction held 5 bases outside the gene matches. Germline V gives CDR1 LGHNA, CDR2 YNFKEQ. The CDR3 is 16 amino acids. CDR3: CASSQDSGRAGYEQYF. DNA for the CDR3: TGTGCCAGCAGCCAAGATAGCGGGAGGGCCGGGTACGAGCAGTACTTC.

This clonotype was picked up many times. V usage is TRBV7-2 and J usage is TRBJ2-7, with TRBD2 identical over 10 bases. V shed 1 base, J shed 3 bases, and the junction held 9 bases outside the gene matches. CDR1 and CDR2 from the germline V gene are SGHTA and FQGNSA. The CDR3 loop spans 17 amino acids. The CDR3 spells CASSLVASGRIGYEQYF. CDR3 nucleotides: TGTGCCAGCAGCTTAGTGGCTAGCGGGAGAATAGGCTACGAGCAGTACTTC.

This clonotype was observed at least ten times. In DNA form, the CDR3 reads TGTGCCAGCAGTTTTGAGCGGGAGGGGGAGACCCAGTACTTC. Translating gives CASSFEREGETQYF. V gene TRBV12-3 or TRBV12-4 combines with J gene TRBJ2-5, with TRBD2 matching over 10 bases. V shed 3 bases, J shed 5 bases, and the junction held 3 bases outside the gene matches. The CDR3 has 14 residues.

This clonotype was detected many times. The V call is TRBV5-4, the J call TRBJ2-1, with D unclear. This CDR3 has 13 residues. Germline loops: CDR1 SGHNT, CDR2 YYREEE (reference sequence). V gave up 5 bases and J gave up 5 bases, with 11 bases separating them. CDR3 nucleotides: TGTGCCAGCAGGCCCTGGGCCGACAATGAGCAGTTCTTC. It specifies CASRPWADNEQFF.

This clonotype was observed at least ten times. V usage is TRBV27 and J usage is TRBJ2-7; D might be TRBD1 (5 bases). V shed 7 bases and J shed 4 bases, with 8 bases lying between them. The CDR3 runs to 11 residues. Germline lookup yields CDR1 MNHEY and CDR2 SMNVEV (reference sequence). CDR3 in DNA: TGTGCCAGCACCCAGGGATACGAGCAGTACTTC. Amino acids: CASTQGYEQYF.

This clonotype was counted ten times or more. The chain has TRBV15 and TRBJ2-1, with a weak D call TRBD2 (6 bases). V lost 5 bases and J lost 9, with 14 bases in between. The CDR3 spans 13 residues. CDR1 is LNHNV and CDR2 is YYDKDF in the germline V gene (reference sequence). CDR3 amino acids: CATSQVGGGEQFF. CDR3 coding DNA: TGTGCCACCAGCCAGGTCGGGGGTGGTGAGCAGTTCTTC.